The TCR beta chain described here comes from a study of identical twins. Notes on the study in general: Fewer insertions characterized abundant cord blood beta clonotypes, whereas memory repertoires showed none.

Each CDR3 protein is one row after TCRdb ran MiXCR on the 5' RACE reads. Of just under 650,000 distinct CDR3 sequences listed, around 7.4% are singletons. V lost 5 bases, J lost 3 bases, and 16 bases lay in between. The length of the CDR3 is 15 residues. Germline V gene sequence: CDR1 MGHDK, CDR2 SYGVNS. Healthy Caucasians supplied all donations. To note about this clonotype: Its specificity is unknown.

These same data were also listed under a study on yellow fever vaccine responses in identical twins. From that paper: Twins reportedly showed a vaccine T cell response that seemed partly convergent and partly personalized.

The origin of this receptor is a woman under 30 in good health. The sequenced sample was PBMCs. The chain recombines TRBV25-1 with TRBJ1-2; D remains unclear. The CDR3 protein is CASSPHEGAYYGYTF. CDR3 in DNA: TGTGCCAGCAGTCCTCACGAGGGAGCGTACTATGGCTACACCTTC.